These 8 T cell receptor beta chains came from one sample sequenced in a study of post-analysis software for immune sequencing data. TCR beta libraries were prepared from cDNA with unique molecular identifiers. TCRdb reanalysed the PCR reads using MiXCR and keeps one entry per CDR3 protein. This sample has about 160,000 distinct CDR3 sequences; under 40% occur once, and the top ten carry under 30%. Sequencing used blood, obtained after autologous hematopoietic stem cell transplantation. Receptors were obtained from a girl aged 5-17 years with multiple sclerosis.

This clonotype was recorded once. This could be a read error, since a much larger clone is one nucleotide away. The chain joins TRBV4-2 to TRBJ1-4; D possibly corresponds to TRBD1 (6 bases). Germline V gene lookup returns CDR1 LGHNA and CDR2 YNFKEQ. The CDR3 spans 15 residues. CDR3 DNA: TGTGTCAGCAGCCAAGAAGGCGGGACAAATGAAAAACTGTTTTTT. It translates to CVSSQEGGTNEKLFF.

This chain connects TRBV28 to TRBJ2-1, with 9 bases matching TRBD2. The V gene end was trimmed by 7 bases and the J gene end by 0 bases; junction bases not matched to a gene: 1. CDR3 length: 14 amino acids. Germline CDR1 reads MDHEN; CDR2 reads SYDVKM. CDR3 bases: TGTGCCAGCACTAGCGGGATCTCCTACAATGAGCAGTTCTTC. This codes for CASTSGISYNEQFF.

The chain combines TRBV27 with TRBJ2-1, with D perhaps matching TRBD2 (6 bases). Trimming took off 6 bases at V and 7 bases at J, with 22 bases between the two ends. CDR1 is MNHEY, CDR2 SMNVEV, per germline (reference sequence). CDR3 length equals 16 residues. The CDR3 loop reads CASRQAGGPGRNEQFF. CDR3 nucleotides: TGTGCCAGCAGACAAGCCGGAGGGCCGGGGAGAAATGAGCAGTTCTTC.

The chain links TRBV9 to TRBJ2-5, with 9 bases lining up with TRBD1. The assigned J gene may be wrong: the sequence end matches TRBJ2-7 better. Germline V gene lookup returns CDR1 SGDLS and CDR2 YYNGEE. The CDR3 sequence is 14 residues long. CDR3 loop: CASSPWDREGEQYF. As DNA, the CDR3 is TGTGCCAGCAGCCCCTGGGACAGGGAGGGCGAGCAGTACTTC.

This rearrangement joins TRBV12-3 or TRBV12-4 to TRBJ2-7, with a possible D match to TRBD2 (6 bases). The CDR3 totals 12 residues. Trimming pared 3 bases from V and 12 bases from J, leaving 15 bases between. In DNA, the CDR3 is TGTGCCAGCAGTTTGACCTCGGGGGATCGGTACTTC. Encoded protein: CASSLTSGDRYF.

This clonotype was detected a few times. This sequence joins TRBV3-1 and TRBJ1-2; D unclear. Deletions cut 0 bases from V and 8 bases from J, with 10 bases between. CDR1 is LGHDT, CDR2 YNNKEL, per germline (reference sequence). The CDR3 consists of 13 residues. CDR3 amino acids: CASSQDLTGGYTF. The CDR3 nucleotides read TGTGCCAGCAGCCAAGATCTTACGGGGGGCTACACCTTC.

This clonotype occurred a few times. V and J are TRBV28 and TRBJ1-1; D not certain. Per the germline V gene, CDR1 is MDHEN and CDR2 is SYDVKM. V gave up 7 bases and J gave up 3 bases, with 9 bases separating them. The CDR3 covers 12 residues. This CDR3 is CASTSGHTEAFF. The CDR3 coding sequence is TGTGCCAGCACCTCCGGGCACACTGAAGCTTTCTTT.

The sample holds many counts of this clonotype. Here the CDR3 DNA reads TGTGCCAGCAGCCAAGAGTCCGGGACAGGGGCTGAAAAACTGTTTTTT. Translating it yields CASSQESGTGAEKLFF. This rearrangement joins TRBV4-2 to TRBJ1-4, with 10 bases identical to TRBD1. The germline CDR1 and CDR2 sequences are LGHNA and YNFKEQ. After removal of 0 bases from V and 7 bases from J, the junction contained 5 bases not matched to a gene. The CDR3 contains 16 residues.